This T cell receptor beta chain stems from a study of cytomegalovirus exposure and HLA in healthy donors. Study context: The Caucasian-associated ancestry cluster held 80% to 90% of around 380 genotyped donors.

Germline loops: CDR1 SGHAT, CDR2 FQNNGV. Trimming shortened V by 5 bases and J by 0 bases, and 5 bases separated the two germline ends. The CDR3 is 12 amino acids. The PCR contained 60 Vbeta and 13 Jbeta primers. The table came from immunoSEQ multiplex PCR; TCRdb's copy has only in-frame clones and leaves some out. The data show 160,000 or so clones, roughly four fifths seen once. This chain joins TRBV11-2 and TRBJ2-7; no clear D gene. The clonotype was recovered from a man over 45 in good health and CMV-seropositive. Input material: PBMCs. The CDR3 DNA sequence: TGTGCCAGCAGCCAGGACTCCTACGAGCAGTACTTC. Translated: CASSQDSYEQYF.